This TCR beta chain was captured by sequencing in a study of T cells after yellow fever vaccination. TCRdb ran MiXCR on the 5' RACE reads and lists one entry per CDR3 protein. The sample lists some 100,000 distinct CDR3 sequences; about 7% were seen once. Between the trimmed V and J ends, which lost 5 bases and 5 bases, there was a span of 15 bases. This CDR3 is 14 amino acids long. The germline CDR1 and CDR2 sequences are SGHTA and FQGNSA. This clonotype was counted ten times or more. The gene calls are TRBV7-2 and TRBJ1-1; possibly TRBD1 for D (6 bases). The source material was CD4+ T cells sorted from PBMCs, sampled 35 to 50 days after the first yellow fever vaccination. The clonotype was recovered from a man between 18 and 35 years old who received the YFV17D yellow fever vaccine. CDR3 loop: CASSPGQLGTEAFF. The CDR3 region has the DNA TGTGCCAGCAGCCCCGGACAGCTGGGGACTGAAGCTTTCTTT.